The sequence of this T cell receptor (beta chain) was determined in a study of T cells in Graves' hyperthyroidism and ophthalmopathy. CDR1 LGHDT and CDR2 YNNKEL come from the germline V gene (reference sequence). CDR3 length: 14 amino acids. V was pared by 4 bases and J by 2 bases, with 11 bases between. Study-level points and caveats: Stable hyperthyroidism was separated from ophthalmopathy by a model based on 13 V-J features. Most clonotypes expanded in thyroid above 0.001 were likewise present in blood.

Worth noting for this clonotype: The antigen remains unidentified.

The study based diagnoses on clinical symptoms, serum thyroxine and TRAb, thyroid ultrasound and orbital computed tomography. Amplified regions were TCR beta CDR3 sequences from RNA transcripts. With the HTBI primer set, the TCR CDR3 went through a first round of RT-PCR. TCRdb used MiXCR to reprocess the multiplex PCR reads, holding one entry per CDR3 protein. The table has hundreds of thousands of distinct CDR3 sequences, less than 20% seen once. This sequence was found in a man aged 35 to 55 with Graves' ophthalmopathy. The chain recombines TRBV3-1 with TRBJ2-5; tentatively, D is TRBD1 or TRBD2 (5 bases each). The sequenced material came from blood. DNA for the CDR3: TGTGCCAGCAGCCGGGACGGAAGACAAGAGACCCAGTACTTC. Encoded protein: CASSRDGRQETQYF.